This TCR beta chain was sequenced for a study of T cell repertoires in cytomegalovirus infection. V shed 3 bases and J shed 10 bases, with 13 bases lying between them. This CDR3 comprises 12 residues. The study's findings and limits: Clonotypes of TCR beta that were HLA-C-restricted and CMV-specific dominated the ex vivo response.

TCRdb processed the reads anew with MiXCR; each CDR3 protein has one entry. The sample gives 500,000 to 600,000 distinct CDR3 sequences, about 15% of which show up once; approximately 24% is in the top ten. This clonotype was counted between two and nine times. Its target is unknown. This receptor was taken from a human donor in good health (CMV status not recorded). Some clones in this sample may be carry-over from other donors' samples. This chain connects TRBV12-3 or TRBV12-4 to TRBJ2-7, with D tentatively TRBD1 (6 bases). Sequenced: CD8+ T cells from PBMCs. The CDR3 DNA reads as TGTGCCAGCAGTTTCGGGACACGCGATCAGTACTTC. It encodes CASSFGTRDQYF.